The T cell receptor (beta chain) under discussion was sequenced for a study of cytomegalovirus exposure and HLA in healthy donors. Whole-study findings and limits: Association of 16,951 TCR beta sequences with HLA alleles was found at 0.05 false discovery rate in a later analysis. Per published reports, the classifier diagnosed cytomegalovirus status with high specificity and sensitivity. Available immune exposure information was restricted to CMV serostatus only.

Unrecorded immune exposure was likely among donors, who were nominally healthy when sampled. Regarding this clone: The antigen is unknown.

PCR was performed using 60 Vbeta and 13 Jbeta primers. The data were produced by immunoSEQ multiplex PCR, yet TCRdb's version contains in-frame clones alone and is incomplete. Of nearly 200,000 clones listed, 75% to 90% were seen once; the top ten hold 6.5%. Sequencing was performed on PBMCs. This receptor was identified in a woman aged 50 to 65 in good health and CMV-seropositive.

The CDR3 protein is CASSPGTGYEQYF. As DNA, the CDR3 is TGTGCCAGCAGCCCCGGGACAGGGTACGAGCAGTACTTC. This sequence joins TRBV14 and TRBJ2-5; TRBD1 aligns across 9 bases. The tail of the sequence fits TRBJ2-7 better, so the J call may be wrong. The CDR3 has 13 residues. CDR1 SGHDN and CDR2 FVKESK come from the germline V gene.